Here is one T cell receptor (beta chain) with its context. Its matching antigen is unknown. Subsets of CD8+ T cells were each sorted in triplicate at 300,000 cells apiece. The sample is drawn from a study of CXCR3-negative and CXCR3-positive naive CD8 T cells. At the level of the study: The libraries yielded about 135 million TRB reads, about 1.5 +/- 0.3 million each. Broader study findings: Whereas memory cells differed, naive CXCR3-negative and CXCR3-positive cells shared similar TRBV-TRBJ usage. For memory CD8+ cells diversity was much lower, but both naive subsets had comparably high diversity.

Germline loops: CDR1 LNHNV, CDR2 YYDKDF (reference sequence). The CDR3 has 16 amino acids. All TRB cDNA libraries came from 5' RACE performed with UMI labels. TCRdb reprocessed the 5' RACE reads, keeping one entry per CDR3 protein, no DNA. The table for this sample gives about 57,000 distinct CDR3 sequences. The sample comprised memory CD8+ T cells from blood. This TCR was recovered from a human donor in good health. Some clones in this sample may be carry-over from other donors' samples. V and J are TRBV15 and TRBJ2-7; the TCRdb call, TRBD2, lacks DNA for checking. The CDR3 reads CATSRVGASGYYEQYF.